The 14 T cell receptor beta chains in this list originate from one sample, sequenced in a study of blood T cell repertoires in COVID-19. TCRdb's table, derived via immunoSEQ multiplex PCR, lists solely in-frame clones and lacks some. The repertoire holds roughly 150,000 clones, with roughly 87% as singletons. The sequenced sample was PBMCs or T cells enriched from blood (not recorded which). These receptors all come from a woman aged 40 to 55 who had been exposed to COVID-19.

This clone has ten or more counts. The chain is built from TRBV19 and TRBJ2-4; D is possibly TRBD2 (5 bases). This CDR3 has 17 residues. Per the germline V gene, CDR1 is LNHDA and CDR2 is SQIVND (reference sequence). Trimming removed 0 bases from V and 0 bases from J, with 12 bases in between. The CDR3 coding sequence is TGTGCCAGTAGTATAGATCGAGCGGTATTAGCCAAAAACATTCAGTACTTC. It codes for CASSIDRAVLAKNIQYF.

This clone has only a few counts. J is TRBJ1-1 and V is TRBV10-1; 10 nucleotides match TRBD1. The junction had 13 bases not matched to a gene; V was cut back by 11 bases and J by 4 bases. The CDR3 is made up of 15 amino acids. Looked up from germline, CDR1 is WNHNN and CDR2 is SYGVQD (reference sequence). DNA of the CDR3: TGCGCCGGACAAGGACAGGGGGATGGTAGCACTGAAGCTTTCTTT. It yields the protein CAGQGQGDGSTEAFF.

This rearrangement joins TRBV4-2 to TRBJ2-3, with 7 bases identical to TRBD2. Trimming removed 2 bases from V and 4 bases from J; junction bases left unmatched: 9. The CDR3 sequence is 16 residues long. CDR1 and CDR2 (germline): LGHNA, YNFKEQ. The CDR3 reads CASSQPAAGRADTQYF. CDR3 nucleotides: TGTGCCAGCAGCCAACCCGCAGCGGGGAGGGCAGATACGCAGTATTTT.

V and J are TRBV28 and TRBJ2-3; TRBD1 matches at 7 bases. The CDR3 totals 15 residues. V was pared by 6 bases and J by 2 bases, with 8 bases of the junction left unmatched. Germline CDR1 is MDHEN and CDR2 is SYDVKM. In DNA form, the CDR3 reads TGTGCCAGCAGCTCCCCGGGACAGACCACAGATACGCAGTATTTT. As protein: CASSSPGQTTDTQYF.

The J gene is TRBJ1-2, the V gene TRBV7-2; D is undetermined. The CDR3 has 14 residues. Germline-derived CDR1 and CDR2 are SGHTA and FQGNSA. V lost 1 base to trimming and J lost 4 bases, with 10 bases between them. CDR3 sequence: CASSLVEGGYGYTF. CDR3 in DNA: TGTGCCAGCAGCTTAGTCGAAGGAGGCTATGGCTACACCTTC.

This rearrangement joins TRBV9 to TRBJ2-2, with TRBD1 matching 7 bases. Germline values: CDR1 SGDLS, CDR2 YYNGEE. V was clipped by 4 bases and J by 6 bases; unmatched bases: 9. The CDR3 runs 15 residues. The CDR3 sequence is CASSTQGPVSGELFF. In DNA form, the CDR3 reads TGTGCCAGCAGCACACAGGGGCCCGTCTCCGGGGAGCTGTTTTTT.

V gene TRBV28 combines with J gene TRBJ2-6; D call uncertain. This CDR3 comprises 15 residues. Trimming removed 2 bases at V and 1 base at J, with 6 bases between. Germline values: CDR1 MDHEN, CDR2 SYDVKM. CDR3 coding DNA: TGTGCCAGCAGTTTACACGGTTCTGGGGCCAACGTCCTGACTTTC. Translating gives CASSLHGSGANVLTF.

The chain combines TRBV2 with TRBJ2-3, with 7 bases matching TRBD2. Germline V gives CDR1 SNHLY, CDR2 FYNNEI. Unmatched junction bases numbered 2, after V lost 4 bases and J lost 1 base. The CDR3 is 14 residues long. In DNA form, the CDR3 reads TGTGCCAGCAGTGCGAGCGGGGGCACAGATACGCAGTATTTT. Protein sequence: CASSASGGTDTQYF.

The rearrangement uses TRBV6-5 and TRBJ1-2; D gene unclear. V lost 6 bases to trimming and J lost 8 bases, with 7 bases between them. Germline CDR1 MNHEY, CDR2 SVGAGI. There are 10 residues in the CDR3. CDR3 loop: CASSTQGYTF. The CDR3 DNA reads as TGTGCCAGCAGCACACAGGGCTACACCTTC.

The chain joins TRBV7-8 to TRBJ1-5; perhaps TRBD1 as D (6 bases). This CDR3 spans 17 amino acids. Germline CDR1 SGHVS, CDR2 FQNEAQ. The germline V and J ends were trimmed by 4 bases and 3 bases, with 19 bases remaining between them. The CDR3 coding sequence is TGTGCCAGCAGCTCCTCTTCGGTACAGGGATTCAATCAGCCCCAGCATTTT. It specifies CASSSSSVQGFNQPQHF.

The chain couples TRBV7-9 to TRBJ1-1; D may be TRBD1 (6 bases). This CDR3 has 13 amino acids. V gave up 4 bases and J gave up 1 base, with 7 bases separating them. In germline, CDR1 is SEHNR, CDR2 FQNEAQ (reference sequence). DNA of the CDR3: TGTGCCAGCAGCTCGACAGGGAACACTGAAGCTTTCTTT. Residues: CASSSTGNTEAFF.

The rearrangement uses TRBV4-1 and TRBJ1-4; unclear D gene. Trimming cost V 1 base and J 3 bases, with 12 bases left between them. Germline V gives CDR1 MGHRA, CDR2 YSYEKL. CDR3 length equals 16 residues. The CDR3 protein is CASSQAMGGANEKLFF. The CDR3, as DNA: TGCGCCAGCAGCCAAGCAATGGGCGGGGCTAATGAAAAACTGTTTTTT.

This sequence joins TRBV5-8 and TRBJ2-1, with D possibly matching TRBD1 (5 bases). CDR3 length: 13 residues. CDR1 SGHTS and CDR2 YDEGEE come from the germline V gene. With 4 bases removed from V and 5 bases from J, the gap between germline ends came to 10 bases. The CDR3 DNA reads TGTGCCAGCAGCCCGACAGCTCACAATGAGCAGTTCTTC. This encodes CASSPTAHNEQFF.

The chain is built from TRBV12-5 and TRBJ2-5; 10 nucleotides align to TRBD1. V lost 4 bases to trimming and J lost 5 bases; unmatched junction nucleotides: 13. The V gene's germline CDR1 is LGHNT and CDR2 FRNRAP. The CDR3 length is 17 residues. CDR3 sequence reads: CASGSSPGQGMGETQYF. The CDR3 DNA reads as TGTGCTAGTGGTTCCAGCCCGGGACAGGGGATGGGGGAGACCCAGTACTTC.